Presented here are 9 T cell receptor beta chains from one specimen sequenced in a study of T cells after yellow fever vaccination. One entry per CDR3 protein results from TCRdb running MiXCR on the 5' RACE reads. The sample yields 350,000 or so distinct CDR3 sequences, less than 9.5% seen once. The input for sequencing was PBMCs, taken roughly 47 days after the first yellow fever vaccination. The receptor source for this set is a man aged 18 to 30 who received the YFV17D yellow fever vaccine.

This sequence joins TRBV4-2 and TRBJ1-1; D gene uncertain. Trimming cost V 1 base and J 1 base, with 13 bases left between them. The V gene's germline CDR1 is LGHNA and CDR2 YNFKEQ. This CDR3 region has 16 residues. The CDR3 here is CASSQVSGQPNTEAFF. The CDR3 bases are TGTGCCAGCAGCCAAGTAAGTGGGCAGCCGAACACTGAAGCTTTCTTT.

This clonotype was recorded a few times. V usage is TRBV7-9 and J usage is TRBJ1-1; TRBD1 might be the D (5 bases). The CDR3 totals 11 residues. Germline V CDR1 and CDR2: SEHNR, FQNEAQ (reference sequence). V was shortened by 5 bases and J by 11 bases, with 12 bases between the two germline ends. The CDR3 sequence: CASSPGGVAFF. In DNA form, the CDR3 reads TGTGCCAGCAGCCCCGGGGGGGTGGCTTTCTTT.

The rearrangement joins TRBV20-1 to TRBJ2-3; D is uncertain. The CDR3 totals 20 residues. V lost 0 bases to trimming and J lost 2 bases, with 27 bases between them. Germline CDR1 and CDR2: DFQATT and SNEGSKA (reference sequence). CDR3 nucleotide sequence: TGCAGTGCTAGAGATCGCAGCCTCAAAGCAGCCCTGACCCACACAGATACGCAGTATTTT. It is translated as CSARDRSLKAALTHTDTQYF.

As DNA, the CDR3 is TGTGCCAGTAGTAAGGGACTAGCTTTAAACAATGAGCAGTTCTTC. As protein: CASSKGLALNNEQFF. This chain uses TRBV19 with TRBJ2-1; 9 bases are a match to TRBD2. This CDR3 comprises 15 residues. Germline values: CDR1 LNHDA, CDR2 SQIVND (reference sequence). The V segment lost 4 bases and the J segment 5 bases; nucleotides outside the gene matches: 6.

In its sample, this clonotype was seen a few times. The chain has TRBV7-2 and TRBJ2-3; D not certain. The V end lost 6 bases, the J end lost 6 bases, and 10 bases lay between the germline ends. Germline V lookup: CDR1 SGHTA, CDR2 FQGNSA. This CDR3 has 12 residues. The CDR3 DNA reads TGTGCCAGCAGTAAATATGCGGATACGCAGTATTTT. It codes for CASSKYADTQYF.

Regarding this clonotype: The junction and the germline gene differ at one end; a read error may be behind it. This sequence joins TRBV20-1 and TRBJ2-1; D might be TRBD1 (6 bases). The CDR3 loop spans 11 amino acids. The germline CDR1 and CDR2 sequences are DFQATT and SNEGSKA (reference sequence). The CDR3 coding sequence is TGCAGTGCTAGAGATCTAGGGGGTAGGCTCTTC. This translates into CSARDLGGRLF.

The genes are TRBV7-8 and TRBJ2-3; TRBD2 matches 7 bases. V was pared by 4 bases and J by 1 base, with 2 bases of the junction left unmatched. The CDR3 is 14 residues long. CDR1 is SGHVS, CDR2 FQNEAQ, per germline. The CDR3 DNA reads as TGTGCCAGCAGCTCAGCGGGACGCACAGATACGCAGTATTTT. It is translated as CASSSAGRTDTQYF. Filled out from reference TRBV7-8 and TRBJ2-3, the complete variable domain reads GAGVSQSPRYKVAKRGQDVALRCDPISGHVSLFWYQQALGQGPEFLTYFQNEAQLDKSGLPSDRFFAERPEGSVSTLKIQRTQQEDSAVYLCASSSAGRTDTQYFGPGTRLTVL.

The V and J genes are TRBV5-6 and TRBJ1-6; D uncertain. Looked up from germline, CDR1 is SGHDT and CDR2 is YYEEEE. The germline V and J ends were trimmed by 2 bases and 13 bases, with 16 bases remaining between them. The CDR3 covers 14 residues. The CDR3 sequence is CASSFAIEDRPLHF. The CDR3 nucleotides read TGTGCCAGCAGCTTTGCAATCGAGGATCGGCCCCTCCACTTT. Combining the CDR3 with reference TRBV5-6 and TRBJ1-6 gives the whole variable domain DAGVTQSPTHLIKTRGQQVTLRCSPKSGHDTVSWYQQALGQGPQFIFQYYEEEERQRGNFPDRFSGHQFPNYSSELNVNALLLGDSALYLCASSFAIEDRPLHFGNGTRLTVT.

This clonotype was picked up a small number of times. CDR3 protein: CASSLVAGEREFF. CDR3 nucleotides: TGTGCCAGCAGCTTGGTGGCCGGCGAGCGGGAGTTCTTC. The chain joins TRBV5-5 to TRBJ2-1; weak D call: TRBD2 (6 bases). The V gene's germline CDR1 is SGHKS and CDR2 YYEKEE (reference sequence). The CDR3 sequence is 13 residues long. V lost 0 bases and J 14 bases, leaving 15 bases between the germline ends. Full variable domain (remainder filled in from reference TRBV5-5 and TRBJ2-1): DAGVTQSPTHLIKTRGQQVTLRCSPISGHKSVSWYQQVLGQGPQFIFQYYEKEERGRGNFPDRFSARQFPNYSSELNVNALLLGDSALYLCASSLVAGEREFFGPGTRLTVL.